This is a list of T cell receptor beta chains from one sample in a study of T cells after yellow fever vaccination. Each CDR3 protein gets one entry after TCRdb re-called the 5' RACE reads with MiXCR. The table has around 330,000 distinct CDR3 sequences, approximately 3.9% seen once. Sequenced material: PBMCs, taken on the day of the yellow fever booster vaccination. The receptors derive from a man between 18 and 35 years old who received the YFV17D yellow fever vaccine. Each CDR3 is given with its conserved first and last residue. Fields, in order: clone size, D gene, J gene, V gene, CDR3 DNA, CDR3 protein. D genes are given only for firm matches. A row's size may be missing; if present it is once, few, many or a size class.

clone_size: -; d_call: -; j_call: TRBJ1-6; v_call: TRBV7-2; cdr3_nt: TGTGCCAGCAGCTTAAAAGGGGTGGCAGGTGGATCACCCCTCCACTTT; cdr3_aa: CASSLKGVAGGSPLHF
clone_size: few; d_call: -; j_call: TRBJ1-1; v_call: TRBV2; cdr3_nt: TGTGCCAGCAGTGTGGGGACAAACACTGAAGCTTTCTTT; cdr3_aa: CASSVGTNTEAFF
clone_size: few; d_call: -; j_call: TRBJ2-3; v_call: TRBV5-1; cdr3_nt: TGCGCCAGCAGCTTACCGGGGAGACGAGATACGCAGTATTTT; cdr3_aa: CASSLPGRRDTQYF
clone_size: -; d_call: TRBD2; j_call: TRBJ2-3; v_call: TRBV7-2; cdr3_nt: TGTGCCAGCAGATTTCCGGGCGGGGGGTACACAGATACGCAGTATTTT; cdr3_aa: CASRFPGGGYTDTQYF
clone_size: few; d_call: -; j_call: TRBJ1-3; v_call: TRBV19; cdr3_nt: TGTGCCAGTAGGCGGGACCCAAGCTCTGGAAACACCATATATTTT; cdr3_aa: CASRRDPSSGNTIYF
clone_size: many; d_call: -; j_call: TRBJ1-1; v_call: TRBV11-3; cdr3_nt: TGTGCCAGCAGCCCCAGGGCGGGTACTGAAGCTTTCTTT; cdr3_aa: CASSPRAGTEAFF
clone_size: many; d_call: TRBD2; j_call: TRBJ2-1; v_call: TRBV5-1; cdr3_nt: TGCGCCAGCAGCTTGGGGGGGACTAGCGGATACAATGAGCAGTTCTTC; cdr3_aa: CASSLGGTSGYNEQFF
clone_size: -; d_call: TRBD1; j_call: TRBJ1-2; v_call: TRBV6-2/TRBV6-3; cdr3_nt: TGTGCCAGCAGTTACGCACGGACAGGCTATGGCTACACCTTC; cdr3_aa: CASSYARTGYGYTF
clone_size: many; d_call: -; j_call: TRBJ2-5; v_call: TRBV7-9; cdr3_nt: TGTGCCAGCAGCCCTGTCGGGAGCATACAAGAGACCCAGTACTTC; cdr3_aa: CASSPVGSIQETQYF
clone_size: -; d_call: -; j_call: TRBJ2-4; v_call: TRBV20-1; cdr3_nt: TGCAGTGCTAGTCAACGAGCCAAAAACATTCAGTACTTC; cdr3_aa: CSASQRAKNIQYF
clone_size: few; d_call: -; j_call: TRBJ1-1; v_call: TRBV12-3/TRBV12-4; cdr3_nt: TGTGCCAGCAGTTTTGGTGGGACGGTAAACACTGAAGCTTTCTTT; cdr3_aa: CASSFGGTVNTEAFF
clone_size: -; d_call: -; j_call: TRBJ1-1; v_call: TRBV4-3; cdr3_nt: TGCGCCAGCAGCCCTCGGAGTGGGGACCAAGGGGGTGAAGCTTTCTTT; cdr3_aa: CASSPRSGDQGGEAFF
clone_size: many; d_call: TRBD2; j_call: TRBJ2-1; v_call: TRBV5-1; cdr3_nt: TGCGCCAGCAGCTTGATGGGACTAGGTCCGTTCTTC; cdr3_aa: CASSLMGLGPFF
clone_size: few; d_call: -; j_call: TRBJ2-2; v_call: TRBV6-6; cdr3_nt: TGTGCCAGCAGTTATCCGGGGACCCCAGGCGGGGAGCTGTTTTTT; cdr3_aa: CASSYPGTPGGELFF
clone_size: -; d_call: TRBD2; j_call: TRBJ2-7; v_call: TRBV12-3/TRBV12-4; cdr3_nt: TGTGCCAGCAGTTTAGCGGGGACTAGTCGCACGTACTTC; cdr3_aa: CASSLAGTSRTYF
clone_size: many; d_call: TRBD1; j_call: TRBJ2-1; v_call: TRBV29-1; cdr3_nt: TGCAGCGTTGAAGACGGGGACAGGGCCTACAATGAGCAGTTCTTC; cdr3_aa: CSVEDGDRAYNEQFF
clone_size: few; d_call: -; j_call: TRBJ1-1; v_call: TRBV4-1; cdr3_nt: TGCGCCAGCAGCCAAGGGCCGCCCGGGACCACTGAAGCTTTCTTT; cdr3_aa: CASSQGPPGTTEAFF
clone_size: -; d_call: -; j_call: TRBJ2-1; v_call: TRBV12-3/TRBV12-4; cdr3_nt: TGTGCCAGCACCTTGCCGGGGCTTGAGCAGTTCTTC; cdr3_aa: CASTLPGLEQFF
clone_size: few; d_call: -; j_call: TRBJ2-1; v_call: TRBV19; cdr3_nt: TGTGCCAGTAGTATAACAGGGACCAATGAGCAGTTCTTC; cdr3_aa: CASSITGTNEQFF
clone_size: many; d_call: TRBD1; j_call: TRBJ2-5; v_call: TRBV12-3/TRBV12-4; cdr3_nt: TGTGCCAGTCGACAGGGCGAAGAGACCCAGTACTTC; cdr3_aa: CASRQGEETQYF
clone_size: many; d_call: -; j_call: TRBJ2-5; v_call: TRBV7-9; cdr3_nt: TGTGCCAGCAGCTTAGCCCGCGGGGCCCCCGACTTC; cdr3_aa: CASSLARGAPDF
clone_size: many; d_call: -; j_call: TRBJ2-4; v_call: TRBV5-1; cdr3_nt: TGCGCCAGCAGCTTGGTGGTGGGATACTATAAAAACATTCAGTACTTC; cdr3_aa: CASSLVVGYYKNIQYF
clone_size: -; d_call: -; j_call: TRBJ1-5; v_call: TRBV19; cdr3_nt: TGTGCCAGTAGTAAATCTTATCAGCCCCAGCATTTT; cdr3_aa: CASSKSYQPQHF
clone_size: many; d_call: -; j_call: TRBJ1-4; v_call: TRBV7-9; cdr3_nt: TGTGCCAGCAGCTTGCCGCAAGGGGCGGGTAATGAAAAACTGTTTTTT; cdr3_aa: CASSLPQGAGNEKLFF
clone_size: -; d_call: TRBD2; j_call: TRBJ2-7; v_call: TRBV29-1; cdr3_nt: TGCAGCGTTACAGGCTGGACTAGCGGGGGGGACGGGCAGTACTTC; cdr3_aa: CSVTGWTSGGDGQYF
clone_size: -; d_call: -; j_call: TRBJ1-6; v_call: TRBV30; cdr3_nt: TGTGCCTGGACATGGGGGCTAAGTTCACCCCTCCACTTT; cdr3_aa: CAWTWGLSSPLHF
clone_size: many; d_call: -; j_call: TRBJ2-5; v_call: TRBV5-6; cdr3_nt: TGTGCCAGCAGCTTTTCTGCAGGGAGAGAGACCCAGTACTTC; cdr3_aa: CASSFSAGRETQYF
clone_size: many; d_call: -; j_call: TRBJ2-2; v_call: TRBV14; cdr3_nt: TGTGCCAGCAGCCAAGATTGGGCAGGGGACCCCCCTAACACCGGGGAGCTGTTTTTT; cdr3_aa: CASSQDWAGDPPNTGELFF
clone_size: -; d_call: -; j_call: TRBJ2-1; v_call: TRBV7-2; cdr3_nt: TGTGCCAGCAGCTGGAGGGTACAGGTTGTGGACAATGAGCAGTTCTTC; cdr3_aa: CASSWRVQVVDNEQFF
clone_size: many; d_call: -; j_call: TRBJ2-1; v_call: TRBV7-3; cdr3_nt: TGTGCCAGCAGCTTAATGGGGGGGGACAGGACGGTGAATGAGCAGTTCTTC; cdr3_aa: CASSLMGGDRTVNEQFF
clone_size: -; d_call: -; j_call: TRBJ1-1; v_call: TRBV4-2; cdr3_nt: TGTGCCAGCAGCCAAGTTCGGGGTGTATTGTCGAACACTGAAGCTTTCTTT; cdr3_aa: CASSQVRGVLSNTEAFF
clone_size: many; d_call: TRBD2; j_call: TRBJ2-1; v_call: TRBV11-1; cdr3_nt: TGTGCCAGCAGCCCGAGCGGGGTTTTCATCAATGAGCAGTTCTTC; cdr3_aa: CASSPSGVFINEQFF
clone_size: few; d_call: TRBD1; j_call: TRBJ2-3; v_call: TRBV5-1; cdr3_nt: TGCGCCAGCAGCTCCCAGACAGGGTCAACAGATACGCAGTATTTT; cdr3_aa: CASSSQTGSTDTQYF
clone_size: few; d_call: -; j_call: TRBJ2-7; v_call: TRBV19; cdr3_nt: TGTGCCAGTAGGACCGGGACAAGTCTAGACGAGCAGTACTTC; cdr3_aa: CASRTGTSLDEQYF
clone_size: -; d_call: -; j_call: TRBJ2-5; v_call: TRBV19; cdr3_nt: TGTGCCAGTAGTATAATTGCAGGAAGCCAAGAGACCCAGTACTTC; cdr3_aa: CASSIIAGSQETQYF
clone_size: many; d_call: TRBD1; j_call: TRBJ2-7; v_call: TRBV5-1; cdr3_nt: TGCGCCAGCAGCACACAACAGGGGTCTCCCTCCTACGAGCAGTACTTC; cdr3_aa: CASSTQQGSPSYEQYF
clone_size: -; d_call: TRBD2; j_call: TRBJ2-1; v_call: TRBV29-1; cdr3_nt: TGCAGCGTTGTCCCGGGAGGTACCTACAATGAGCAGTTCTTC; cdr3_aa: CSVVPGGTYNEQFF
clone_size: -; d_call: -; j_call: TRBJ2-3; v_call: TRBV5-1; cdr3_nt: TGCGCCAGCGAGGGGGATCCGCAGTATTTT; cdr3_aa: CASEGDPQYF
clone_size: many; d_call: -; j_call: TRBJ1-3; v_call: TRBV4-3; cdr3_nt: TGCGCCAGCAGCCAAGGAATAGGGACTAGTGGAAACACCATATATTTT; cdr3_aa: CASSQGIGTSGNTIYF
clone_size: few; d_call: -; j_call: TRBJ1-6; v_call: TRBV6-1; cdr3_nt: TGTGCCAGCAGTTACCCCGGGACATCCAATTCACCCCTCCACTTT; cdr3_aa: CASSYPGTSNSPLHF
clone_size: -; d_call: TRBD2; j_call: TRBJ2-5; v_call: TRBV3-1; cdr3_nt: TGTGCCAGCAGCCAAGACGGGAGGCCAGAAGAGACCCAGTACTTC; cdr3_aa: CASSQDGRPEETQYF
clone_size: -; d_call: TRBD1; j_call: TRBJ2-5; v_call: TRBV5-1; cdr3_nt: TGCGCCAGCAGCTTGGCGGGACAGTTTCGGGAGACCCAGTACTTC; cdr3_aa: CASSLAGQFRETQYF
clone_size: -; d_call: -; j_call: TRBJ1-1; v_call: TRBV6-5; cdr3_nt: TGTGCCAGCATTCGGTCGGACGCCTCGGAAGCTTTCTTT; cdr3_aa: CASIRSDASEAFF
clone_size: many; d_call: -; j_call: TRBJ2-2; v_call: TRBV7-2; cdr3_nt: TGTGCCAGCAGCTTAGCGCGACTTTACACCGGGGAGCTGTTTTTT; cdr3_aa: CASSLARLYTGELFF
clone_size: -; d_call: -; j_call: TRBJ2-5; v_call: TRBV3-1; cdr3_nt: TGTGCCAGCAGCCCGGACATTTTCTTCGGGACCCAGTACTTC; cdr3_aa: CASSPDIFFGTQYF
clone_size: -; d_call: -; j_call: TRBJ1-3; v_call: TRBV4-3; cdr3_nt: TGCGCCAGCAGCCAAGACCGGACCGTATTCTCTGGAAACACCATATATTTT; cdr3_aa: CASSQDRTVFSGNTIYF